This entry lists 14 T cell receptor beta chains sequenced from one sample in a study of CD8 T cells in ankylosing spondylitis. Findings and caveats of the study: A TCR beta motif of roughly 8 highly homologous variants seemed to mark ankylosing spondylitis blood.

These TCRs' antigens remain unknown. In TCRdb, the 5' RACE reads were re-called with MiXCR into one record per CDR3 protein. Of 670,000 or so distinct CDR3 sequences in the sample, around 20% are singletons; the top ten hold approximately 18%. The sample consisted of blood, either unsorted or a sorted T cell fraction (not recorded which). These receptors came from a male donor with ankylosing spondylitis.

This clonotype was observed a handful of times. The chain has TRBV4-1 and TRBJ2-3; TRBD1 aligns across 7 bases. The germline CDR1 and CDR2 sequences are MGHRA and YSYEKL. Trimming cost V 4 bases and J 4 bases; bases outside gene matches: 5. This CDR3 is built from 14 residues. The CDR3 reads CASSLDRLADTQYF. CDR3 sequence (DNA): TGCGCCAGCAGCCTGGACAGGCTTGCAGATACGCAGTATTTT.

The gene calls are TRBV6-2 or TRBV6-3 and TRBJ2-1; 8 bases match TRBD2. The CDR3 sequence is 16 residues long. Per the germline V gene, CDR1 is MNHEY and CDR2 is SVGEGT. V gave up 3 bases and J gave up 3 bases; unmatched junction bases: 7. In nucleotides, the CDR3 is TGTGCCAGCAGTTATCAGTCCAGCGGGAGCTACAATGAGCAGTTCTTC. Translated, it gives CASSYQSSGSYNEQFF.

This clonotype was found a few times. The rearrangement joins TRBV6-2 or TRBV6-3 to TRBJ2-1; no clear D gene. Per germline, CDR1 MNHEY and CDR2 SVGEGT. The CDR3 covers 13 residues. V was shortened by 6 bases and J by 2 bases, with 8 bases between the two germline ends. The CDR3 sequence: CASRRDPYNEQFF. DNA for the CDR3: TGTGCCAGCAGGAGAGACCCCTACAATGAGCAGTTCTTC.

This clonotype was counted only a few times. This chain connects TRBV12-3 or TRBV12-4 to TRBJ2-1; no firm D call. The length of the CDR3 is 14 residues. Trimming removed 3 bases at V and 4 bases at J, with 10 bases between. In DNA, the CDR3 is TGTGCCAGCAGTTTGGTTCAAACATACAATGAGCAGTTCTTC. This gives the protein CASSLVQTYNEQFF.

The rearrangement joins TRBV10-3 to TRBJ2-1; 11 bases line up with TRBD2. The length of the CDR3 is 16 residues. Germline lookup yields CDR1 ENHRY and CDR2 SYGVKD. V dropped 3 bases and J dropped 4; count of bases not matched to a gene: 5. CDR3 sequence reads: CAISDLGTSGYNEQFF. In DNA form, the CDR3 reads TGTGCCATCAGTGACCTAGGGACTAGCGGATACAATGAGCAGTTCTTC.

The chain has TRBV27 and TRBJ2-3; possibly TRBD2 for D (6 bases). Trimming removed 6 bases from V and 5 bases from J, with 12 bases in between. The germline gives CDR1 MNHEY, CDR2 SMNVEV (reference sequence). The CDR3 totals 13 residues. The CDR3 nucleotides read TGTGCCAGCAGGGACTATTCTGAAGATACGCAGTATTTT. This gives the protein CASRDYSEDTQYF.

This chain uses TRBV6-5 with TRBJ2-7, with D uncertain. The CDR3 is 11 residues long. CDR1 is MNHEY and CDR2 is SVGAGI in the germline V gene. V lost 8 bases to trimming and J lost 5 bases, with 10 bases between them. CDR3 DNA sequence: TGTGCCAGCGGTCTGGTCCACGAGCAGTACTTC. Amino acid sequence: CASGLVHEQYF.

V gene TRBV9 combines with J gene TRBJ1-1; no definite D call. The V end lost 0 bases, the J end lost 1 base, and 10 bases lay between the germline ends. The germline gives CDR1 SGDLS, CDR2 YYNGEE. This CDR3 is 15 amino acids long. The CDR3 region is CASSVVSVPNTEAFF. In nucleotides, the CDR3 is TGTGCCAGCAGCGTAGTCTCAGTCCCGAACACTGAAGCTTTCTTT.

The V gene is TRBV9, the J gene TRBJ1-1; maybe TRBD1 (5 bases). V dropped 0 bases and J dropped 5 bases, with 8 bases sitting between them. The CDR3 totals 13 residues. Per the germline V gene, CDR1 is SGDLS and CDR2 is YYNGEE. The DNA for the CDR3 is TGTGCCAGCAGCGTAGATGGGGCTACTGAAGCTTTCTTT. Protein sequence: CASSVDGATEAFF.

There are many counts of this clonotype. The rearrangement joins TRBV12-3 or TRBV12-4 to TRBJ2-3, with no clear D. The V and J ends lost 8 bases and 2 bases respectively, with 11 bases between them. The CDR3 spans 13 residues. The CDR3, as DNA: TGTGCCAGCCTAGTCCTATACACAGATACGCAGTATTTT. Its translation: CASLVLYTDTQYF.

The chain links TRBV5-1 to TRBJ2-1; TRBD2 matches 11 bases. Germline V gives CDR1 SGHRS, CDR2 YFSETQ. The CDR3 has 18 residues. With 0 bases clipped from V and 10 bases from J, the junction kept 15 bases outside the gene matches. CDR3 region: CASSLEWTSGRSSGEQFF. The CDR3 DNA follows: TGCGCCAGCAGCTTGGAATGGACTAGCGGGCGTTCGTCAGGGGAGCAGTTCTTC. The complete variable domain, with remaining parts taken from reference TRBV5-1 and TRBJ2-1, reads KAGVTQTPRYLIKTRGQQVTLSCSPISGHRSVSWYQQTPGQGLQFLFEYFSETQRNKGNFPGRFSGRQFSNSRSEMNVSTLELGDSALYLCASSLEWTSGRSSGEQFFGPGTRLTVL.

V usage is TRBV12-3 or TRBV12-4 and J usage is TRBJ1-6; 7 nucleotides match TRBD1. This CDR3 comprises 15 residues. Trimming removed 3 bases from V and 9 bases from J; junction bases left unmatched: 8. The CDR3 region is CASSLRGQGVSPLHF. As DNA, the CDR3 is TGTGCCAGCAGTTTGAGGGGGCAGGGAGTTTCACCCCTCCACTTT.

CDR3 sequence: CASRPGDRANSPLHF. The DNA for the CDR3 is TGTGCCAGCAGGCCGGGGGACAGGGCTAATTCACCCCTCCACTTT. The chain uses TRBV28 and TRBJ1-6; 9 bases match TRBD1. The CDR3 runs to 15 residues. J lost 6 bases, V lost 6 bases, and 6 bases had no gene match. CDR1 is MDHEN, CDR2 SYDVKM, per germline.

The chain combines TRBV5-8 with TRBJ1-1; D gene uncertain. The germline V and J ends were trimmed by 1 base and 5 bases, with 12 bases remaining between them. The germline gives CDR1 SGHTS, CDR2 YDEGEE. The CDR3 covers 14 residues. The CDR3 DNA sequence: TGTGCCAGCAGCTTGTTTTCGGGGTGGACTGAAGCTTTCTTT. Encoded protein: CASSLFSGWTEAFF. Full variable domain (rest looked up from reference TRBV5-8 and TRBJ1-1): EAGVTQSPTHLIKTRGQQATLRCSPISGHTSVYWYQQALGLGLQFLLWYDEGEERNRGNFPPRFSGRQFPNYSSELNVNALELEDSALYLCASSLFSGWTEAFFGQGTRLTVV.